The 4 T cell receptor beta chains in this list originate from one sample, sequenced in a study of T cell repertoires in cytomegalovirus infection. TCRdb re-called the reads through MiXCR, storing one row per CDR3 protein. This sample has hundreds of thousands of distinct CDR3 sequences, with roughly 34% found just once. Which antigens these TCRs recognize remains unknown. Sequencing was performed on cultured PBMCs, taken from culture after CMV antigen stimulation. The receptors originated from a human donor in good health (CMV status not recorded). Some clones in this sample may be carry-over from other donors' samples.

For this clonotype: Lacking the conserved final phenylalanine or tryptophan, this CDR3 likely reflects a read error. The J gene is TRBJ2-5, the V gene TRBV19; D call uncertain. Germline CDR1 and CDR2: LNHDA and SQIVND (reference sequence). CDR3 length: 10 residues. V gave up 5 bases and J gave up 4 bases, with 2 bases separating them. DNA of the CDR3: TGTGCCAGTAGTGGAGAGACCCAGTACATC. Translation gives CASSGETQYI.

The V call is TRBV12-3 or TRBV12-4, the J call TRBJ2-1; 8 bases match TRBD1. There are 15 residues in the CDR3. Trimming removed 2 bases from V and 7 bases from J; junction bases left unmatched: 7. The CDR3 DNA sequence: TGTGCCAGCAGTTTACGGTCAGGGGGCATGAATGAGCAGTTCTTC. Translated: CASSLRSGGMNEQFF.

This clonotype was counted ten times or more. This rearrangement joins TRBV11-2 to TRBJ2-3; 8 nucleotides agree with TRBD2. Germline V lookup: CDR1 SGHAT, CDR2 FQNNGV. The CDR3 is made up of 14 amino acids. V was clipped by 4 bases and J by 5 bases; unmatched bases: 5. CDR3 region: CASSSRTSQDTQYF. The CDR3 coding sequence is TGTGCCAGCAGCTCTAGGACTAGCCAAGATACGCAGTATTTT.

The chain couples TRBV20-1 to TRBJ2-7, with TRBD2 identical over 12 bases. CDR3 length: 15 amino acids. With 0 bases clipped from V and 6 bases from J, the junction kept 6 bases outside the gene matches. Germline V gene sequence: CDR1 DFQATT, CDR2 SNEGSKA (reference sequence). CDR3 protein: CSARDRTSGISEQYF. DNA of the CDR3: TGCAGTGCTAGAGATAGGACTAGCGGGATCAGCGAGCAGTACTTC.